Following are 24 T cell receptor beta chains from one sample sequenced in a study of blood T cells in healthy people across ages. PCR was performed a second time for about 7 to 12 cycles using a sample-barcoded 5' primer and a J-beta primer mix. MiXCR, applied by TCRdb to the 5' RACE reads, yields one record per CDR3 protein. Here the sample spans 780,000 or so distinct CDR3 sequences, more than 50% being singletons. Input material: blood. These receptors were taken from a man aged 35-49 years in good health.

This sequence joins TRBV7-6 and TRBJ2-7; TRBD2 is a possible D gene (6 bases). Trimming removed 5 bases at V and 0 bases at J, with 14 bases between. CDR3 length: 15 residues. Per germline, CDR1 SGHVS and CDR2 FNYEAQ. CDR3 region: CASSPGVTASYEQYF. CDR3 sequence (DNA): TGTGCCAGCAGCCCGGGGGTAACTGCCTCCTACGAGCAGTACTTC. Looking up the rest from reference TRBV7-6 and TRBJ2-7 gives the full variable domain: GAGVSQSPRYKVTKRGQDVALRCDPISGHVSLYWYRQALGQGPEFLTYFNYEAQQDKSGLPNDRFSAERPEGSISTLTIQRTEQRDSAMYRCASSPGVTASYEQYFGPGTRLTVT.

This clonotype was found a few times. This chain connects TRBV6-4 to TRBJ2-3, with a possible D match to TRBD2 (6 bases). V was pared by 5 bases and J by 6 bases, with 12 bases between. This CDR3 is built from 13 residues. CDR1 MRHNA and CDR2 SNTAGT come from the germline V gene. CDR3 amino acids: CASSRDSLDTQYF. Here the CDR3 DNA reads TGTGCCAGCAGTCGGGACTCCCTGGATACGCAGTATTTT.

The chain uses TRBV10-3 and TRBJ2-3; D is ambiguous. V was shortened by 3 bases and J by 0 bases, with 13 bases between the two germline ends. The CDR3 runs 16 residues. Germline assignment: CDR1 ENHRY and CDR2 SYGVKD. This CDR3 is CAISDSGGASTDTQYF. The CDR3 DNA is TGTGCCATCAGTGACTCCGGCGGAGCTAGCACAGATACGCAGTATTTT.

This clonotype has more than one count but fewer than ten. The V gene is TRBV18, the J gene TRBJ2-4; 11 nucleotides align to TRBD2. The trim removed 3 bases at V and 13 bases at J, leaving 14 bases unmatched. The CDR3 extends over 16 amino acids. The germline V gene encodes CDR1 KGHSH and CDR2 LQKENI. In nucleotides, the CDR3 is TGTGCCAGCTCACCCGGACTAGCGGGCTCCTACAATGAGCAGTACTTC. It specifies CASSPGLAGSYNEQYF. Using reference TRBV18 and TRBJ2-4 for the parts outside the CDR3, the full variable domain is NAGVMQNPRHLVRRRGQEARLRCSPMKGHSHVYWYRQLPEEGLKFMVYLQKENIIDESGMPKERFSAEFPKEGPSILRIQQVVRGDSAAYFCASSPGLAGSYNEQYFGAGTRLSVL.

The CDR3 nucleotides are TGCAGTGCTATCCAAAACGAGGGGGTAGTCTACGAGCAGTACTTC. Its translation is CSAIQNEGVVYEQYF. V is TRBV20-1 and J is TRBJ2-7, with D perhaps matching TRBD1 (6 bases). The CDR3 sequence is 15 residues long. Trimming took off 4 bases at V and 3 bases at J, with 19 bases between the two ends. Germline V gene sequence: CDR1 DFQATT, CDR2 SNEGSKA (reference sequence).

The chain joins TRBV20-1 to TRBJ2-7, with 7 bases lining up with TRBD2. This CDR3 is 13 amino acids long. With V trimmed by 3 bases and J by 3 bases, 5 bases remained unmatched. The germline gives CDR1 DFQATT, CDR2 SNEGSKA (reference sequence). CDR3 DNA: TGCAGTGCTAGGGGGGGGAATGACTACGAGCAGTACTTC. This sequence encodes CSARGGNDYEQYF.

The chain combines TRBV20-1 with TRBJ2-7, with 10 bases lining up with TRBD1. This CDR3 has 16 amino acids. V lost 4 bases, J lost 5 bases, and 14 bases stayed unmatched. CDR1 is DFQATT, CDR2 SNEGSKA, per germline (reference sequence). CDR3 in DNA: TGCAGTGCTAAGGGACCGGTTGGGACAGGGGCGAACGAGCAGTACTTC. Protein product: CSAKGPVGTGANEQYF.

This rearrangement joins TRBV12-5 to TRBJ2-4; 7 bases map to TRBD1. The better agreement between TRBJ2-7 and the DNA end casts doubt on the J call. The CDR3 has 15 amino acids. Germline V gene data show CDR1 as LGHNT and CDR2 as FRNRAP. The CDR3 reads CASGSSDRVFYEQYF. The CDR3 DNA reads as TGTGCTAGTGGTTCCTCCGACAGGGTCTTCTACGAGCAGTACTTC.

This chain connects TRBV2 to TRBJ2-3, with D unresolved. Germline CDR1 reads SNHLY; CDR2 reads FYNNEI. The CDR3 extends over 13 amino acids. Trimming took off 5 bases at V and 2 bases at J, with 8 bases between the two ends. CDR3 DNA sequence: TGTGCCAGCAGTAGTTTGACCACAGATACGCAGTATTTT. This codes for CASSSLTTDTQYF.

Comments on this clonotype: This may come from a read error, since a much larger clone is one base off. The CDR3 does not close with the conserved phenylalanine or tryptophan, likely indicating a read error. This chain links TRBV3-1 with TRBJ2-5; 12 bases are a match to TRBD2. The CDR3 runs to 16 residues. Germline loops: CDR1 LGHDT, CDR2 YNNKEL (reference sequence). V lost 4 bases to trimming and J lost 0 bases; unmatched junction nucleotides: 3. The CDR3 loop is CASSPGLAGNQETQYL. The CDR3 nucleotides are TGTGCCAGCAGCCCTGGACTAGCGGGGAACCAAGAGACCCAGTACTTG.

V and J are TRBV11-2 and TRBJ2-5, with 7 bases fitting TRBD2. V was clipped by 7 bases and J by 11 bases; unmatched bases: 22. Germline V gene data show CDR1 as SGHAT and CDR2 as FQNNGV. This CDR3 comprises 16 residues. The CDR3 is CASTPRVTSELDEQYF. The DNA of the CDR3 is TGTGCCAGCACCCCGAGGGTAACTAGCGAGCTTGATGAGCAGTACTTC.

This clonotype was seen only a few times. V and J are TRBV6-2 or TRBV6-3 and TRBJ1-5, with 8 bases fitting TRBD1. V was clipped by 8 bases and J by 4 bases; unmatched bases: 4. CDR3 length equals 13 residues. In germline, CDR1 is MNHEY, CDR2 SVGEGT. The CDR3 sequence: CASVDRGNQPQHF. CDR3 sequence (DNA): TGTGCCAGCGTCGACAGGGGTAATCAGCCCCAGCATTTT.

The rearrangement joins TRBV20-1 to TRBJ2-3; the D is unclear. V was trimmed by 1 base and J by 0 bases, leaving 11 bases between them. CDR3 length equals 15 residues. Germline loops: CDR1 DFQATT, CDR2 SNEGSKA (reference sequence). CDR3 in amino acids: CSARARSLSTDTQYF. CDR3 in DNA: TGCAGTGCTAGAGCTAGGAGTCTGAGCACAGATACGCAGTATTTT.

Only one count was recorded for this clonotype. This sequence joins TRBV5-1 and TRBJ1-2; weak D call: TRBD1 (5 bases). The CDR3 is 15 amino acids. Per the germline V gene, CDR1 is SGHRS and CDR2 is YFSETQ. V was shortened by 3 bases and J by 3 bases, with 15 bases between the two germline ends. CDR3 loop: CASSSGRGLYYGYTF. CDR3 nucleotide sequence: TGCGCCAGCAGCTCGGGACGGGGATTATACTATGGCTACACCTTC.

This clonotype was seen only a few times. The CDR3 region has the DNA TGTGCCAGCAGCTCCGGGACAGCCCAGGCAGATACGCAGTATTTT. Its translation is CASSSGTAQADTQYF. This chain uses TRBV7-2 with TRBJ2-3; 7 bases fit TRBD1. Looked up from germline, CDR1 is SGHTA and CDR2 is FQGNSA. V dropped 4 bases and J dropped 4; count of bases not matched to a gene: 8. The CDR3 has 15 amino acids.

This clonotype was detected only a few times. The rearrangement uses TRBV3-1 and TRBJ2-6; no reliable D call. The germline CDR1 and CDR2 sequences are LGHDT and YNNKEL (reference sequence). The CDR3 spans 16 residues. With 0 bases removed from V and 1 base from J, the gap between germline ends came to 7 bases. The CDR3 region is CASSQDSASGANVLTF. The CDR3 DNA reads TGTGCCAGCAGCCAAGATTCCGCTTCTGGGGCCAACGTCCTGACTTTC.

The chain recombines TRBV29-1 with TRBJ2-4; weak D call: TRBD2 (6 bases). There are 12 residues in the CDR3. V gave up 5 bases and J gave up 6 bases, with 11 bases separating them. Looked up from germline, CDR1 is SQVTM and CDR2 is ANQGSEA. CDR3 in amino acids: CSVNIGGNIQYF. In nucleotides, the CDR3 is TGCAGCGTTAATATCGGGGGAAACATTCAGTACTTC.

CDR3 loop: CSVETDREKETQYF. In DNA form, the CDR3 reads TGCAGCGTTGAAACGGACAGGGAAAAAGAGACCCAGTACTTC. The J gene is TRBJ2-5, the V gene TRBV29-1; 8 nucleotides agree with TRBD1. Germline-derived CDR1 and CDR2 are SQVTM and ANQGSEA. J gave up 3 bases and V 2 bases, and 5 bases lay outside the gene matches. CDR3 length: 14 amino acids.

The chain is built from TRBV4-3 and TRBJ2-1; 11 bases line up with TRBD2. V was pared by 4 bases and J by 6 bases, with 11 bases of the junction left unmatched. CDR1 is LGHNA and CDR2 is YSLEER in the germline V gene. This CDR3 spans 17 amino acids. The CDR3 sequence: CASSPISGGVLGNEQFF. CDR3 in DNA: TGCGCCAGCAGCCCTATTAGCGGGGGGGTCTTGGGCAATGAGCAGTTCTTC.

The chain is built from TRBV7-9 and TRBJ1-5, with D hard to call. Germline V gene sequence: CDR1 SEHNR, CDR2 FQNEAQ (reference sequence). The V end lost 3 bases, the J end lost 6 bases, and 12 bases lay between the germline ends. The CDR3 covers 14 residues. CDR3 loop: CASSLDIDAQPQHF. The CDR3 region has the DNA TGTGCCAGCAGCTTGGATATCGATGCTCAGCCCCAGCATTTT. Filled out from reference TRBV7-9 and TRBJ1-5, the complete variable domain reads DTGVSQNPRHKITKRGQNVTFRCDPISEHNRLYWYRQTLGQGPEFLTYFQNEAQLEKSRLLSDRFSAERPKGSFSTLEIQRTEQGDSAMYLCASSLDIDAQPQHFGDGTRLSIL.

This clonotype was detected only a few times. The chain carries TRBV5-5 and TRBJ2-1; 8 positions agree with TRBD2. Germline-derived CDR1 and CDR2 are SGHKS and YYEKEE (reference sequence). The V and J ends lost 1 base and 2 bases, in that order; junction bases with no gene match: 17. The CDR3 is 20 residues long. The CDR3 sequence is CASSLYFSREERQPYNEQFF. The CDR3 DNA reads as TGTGCCAGCAGCTTGTATTTTTCGCGGGAGGAGAGACAGCCCTACAATGAGCAGTTCTTC.

This clonotype has just a few counts. This rearrangement joins TRBV7-8 to TRBJ1-4, with D possibly matching TRBD1 (6 bases). Germline-derived CDR1 and CDR2 are SGHVS and FQNEAQ. The CDR3 totals 15 residues. Trimming removed 5 bases at V and 8 bases at J, with 18 bases between. CDR3 protein: CASSPRQAGSEKLFF. CDR3 bases: TGTGCCAGCAGCCCTCGACAGGCGGGATCGGAAAAACTGTTTTTT. Looking up the rest from reference TRBV7-8 and TRBJ1-4 gives the full variable domain: GAGVSQSPRYKVAKRGQDVALRCDPISGHVSLFWYQQALGQGPEFLTYFQNEAQLDKSGLPSDRFFAERPEGSVSTLKIQRTQQEDSAVYLCASSPRQAGSEKLFFGSGTQLSVL.

The rearrangement links TRBV20-1 to TRBJ2-6, with no clear D. The V end was cut by 4 bases, the J end by 0 bases, with 4 bases between. The CDR3 has 13 amino acids. CDR1 DFQATT and CDR2 SNEGSKA come from the germline V gene (reference sequence). CDR3 nucleotides: TGCAGTGCTAAACGCTCTGGGGCCAACGTCCTGACTTTC. This encodes CSAKRSGANVLTF.

The CDR3 reads CSASPTVGLELDYEQYF. In DNA form, the CDR3 reads TGCAGTGCTAGCCCGACGGTGGGGCTCGAATTGGACTACGAGCAGTACTTC. The J gene is TRBJ2-4, the V gene TRBV20-1; D possibly corresponds to TRBD1 (5 bases). The J call may not be correct, given that the DNA end is closer to TRBJ2-7. Germline assignment: CDR1 DFQATT and CDR2 SNEGSKA (reference sequence). The CDR3 is 17 amino acids.